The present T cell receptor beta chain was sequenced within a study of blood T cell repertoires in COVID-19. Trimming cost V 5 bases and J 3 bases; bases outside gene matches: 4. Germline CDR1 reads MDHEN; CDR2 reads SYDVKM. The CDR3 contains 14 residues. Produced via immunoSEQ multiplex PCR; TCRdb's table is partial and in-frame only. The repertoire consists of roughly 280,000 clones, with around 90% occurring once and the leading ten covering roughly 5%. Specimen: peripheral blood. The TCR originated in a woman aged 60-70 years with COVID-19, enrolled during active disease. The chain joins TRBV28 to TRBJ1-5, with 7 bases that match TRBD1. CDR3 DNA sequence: TGTGCCAGCAGTCCGACAGGGACCAATCAGCCCCAGCATTTT. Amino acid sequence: CASSPTGTNQPQHF.